The T cell receptor beta chain described here comes from a study of identifying expanded T cells in peripheral blood. Data came from immunoSEQ multiplex PCR; TCRdb stores just in-frame clones and leaves some out. The sample includes about 100,000 clones, 80% to 90% of them seen just once. Trimming removed 8 bases at V and 7 bases at J, with 15 bases between. Germline CDR1 GTSNPN, CDR2 SVGIG (reference sequence). There are 11 residues in the CDR3. This sequence was found in a person aged 18 to 75 in good health. Sequences were obtained from blood. This sequence joins TRBV30 and TRBJ2-7, with D perhaps matching TRBD2 (5 bases). CDR3 DNA sequence: TGTGCCGGGGAGAATGGCGGGGAGCAGTACTTC. Its translation: CAGENGGEQYF.